This TCR beta chain was recovered during a study of vaccination and CD4 T cells after COVID-19. Described treatment: roughly 10-day PBMC culture with coronavirus spike peptide pools or control peptides (ViraFEST assay). Those CD4+ T cells from the unexposed donor predate the COVID-19 pandemic (2011-2018). Of note for this clonotype: Its specificity is unknown.

The study sequenced cultured CD4+ T cell DNA using the Oncomine TCR Beta short-read assay. TCRdb reanalysed the PCR reads using MiXCR and keeps one entry per CDR3 protein. The data hold under 6,500 distinct CDR3 sequences, with 34% observed a single time. The CDR3 spans 14 residues. The V and J ends lost 1 base and 4 bases respectively, with 10 bases between them. J is TRBJ1-2 and V is TRBV12-3 or TRBV12-4, with D unclear. This receptor was taken from a human donor in good health. What was sequenced was CD4+ T cells from blood, cultured in vitro. The CDR3 is CASSLVSATYGYTF. CDR3 bases: TGTGCCAGCAGTTTAGTTTCCGCGACCTATGGCTACACCTTC.